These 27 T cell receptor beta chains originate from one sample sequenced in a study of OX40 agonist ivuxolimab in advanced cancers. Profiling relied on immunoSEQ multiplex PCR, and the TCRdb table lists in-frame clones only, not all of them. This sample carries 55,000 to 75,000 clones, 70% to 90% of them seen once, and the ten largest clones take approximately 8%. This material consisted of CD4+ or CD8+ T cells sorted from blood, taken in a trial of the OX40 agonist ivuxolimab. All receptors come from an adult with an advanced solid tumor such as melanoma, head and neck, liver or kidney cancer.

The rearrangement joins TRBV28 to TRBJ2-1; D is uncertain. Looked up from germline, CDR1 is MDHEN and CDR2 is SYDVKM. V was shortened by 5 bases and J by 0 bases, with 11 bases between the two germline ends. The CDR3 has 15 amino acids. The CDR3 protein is CASSIADGSYNEQFF. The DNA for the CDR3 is TGTGCCAGCAGTATCGCCGACGGCTCCTACAATGAGCAGTTCTTC. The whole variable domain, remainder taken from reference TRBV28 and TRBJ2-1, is DVKVTQSSRYLVKRTGEKVFLECVQDMDHENMFWYRQDPGLGLRLIYFSYDVKMKEKGDIPEGYSVSREKKERFSLILESASTNQTSMYLCASSIADGSYNEQFFGPGTRLTVL.

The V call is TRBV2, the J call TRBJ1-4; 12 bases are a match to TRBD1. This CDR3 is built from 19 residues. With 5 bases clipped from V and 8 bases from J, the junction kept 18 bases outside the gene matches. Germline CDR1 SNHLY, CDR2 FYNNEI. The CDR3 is CASSQSPGTGGQGLEKLFF. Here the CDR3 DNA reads TGTGCCAGCAGTCAGAGCCCGGGGACAGGGGGCCAAGGCCTCGAAAAACTGTTTTTT.

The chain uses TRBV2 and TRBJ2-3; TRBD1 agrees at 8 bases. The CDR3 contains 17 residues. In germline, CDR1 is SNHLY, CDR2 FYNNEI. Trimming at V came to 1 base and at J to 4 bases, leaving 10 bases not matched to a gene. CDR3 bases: TGTGCCAGCAGTGAAGTTGGGACAGGAGGTTTCGCAGATACGCAGTATTTT. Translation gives CASSEVGTGGFADTQYF.

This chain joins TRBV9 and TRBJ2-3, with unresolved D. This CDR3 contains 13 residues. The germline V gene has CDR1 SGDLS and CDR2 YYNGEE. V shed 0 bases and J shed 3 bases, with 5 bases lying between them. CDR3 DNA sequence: TGTGCCAGCAGCGTAGGAGAGACAGATACGCAGTATTTT. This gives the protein CASSVGETDTQYF.

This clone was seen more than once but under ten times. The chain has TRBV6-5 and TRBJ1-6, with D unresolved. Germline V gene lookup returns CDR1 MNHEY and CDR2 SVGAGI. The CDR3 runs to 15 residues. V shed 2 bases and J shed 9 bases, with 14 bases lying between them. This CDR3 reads CASSYETPKRSPLHF. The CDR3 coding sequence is TGTGCCAGCAGTTACGAGACCCCCAAGCGTTCACCCCTCCACTTT.

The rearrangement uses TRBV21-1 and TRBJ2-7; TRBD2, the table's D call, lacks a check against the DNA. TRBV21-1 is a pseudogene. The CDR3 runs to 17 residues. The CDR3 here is CASSPRSDGGPSYEQYV. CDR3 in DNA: TGTGCCAGCAGCCCAAGATCGGACGGGGGGCCCTCCTACGAGCAGTACGTC.

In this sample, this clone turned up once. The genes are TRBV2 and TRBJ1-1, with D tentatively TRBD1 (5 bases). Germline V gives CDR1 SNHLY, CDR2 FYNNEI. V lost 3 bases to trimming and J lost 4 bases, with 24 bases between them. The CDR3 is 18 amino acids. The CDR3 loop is CASSDLGLPSLKGTEAFF. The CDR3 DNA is TGTGCCAGCAGTGACCTGGGACTCCCCTCTCTAAAGGGCACTGAAGCTTTCTTT.

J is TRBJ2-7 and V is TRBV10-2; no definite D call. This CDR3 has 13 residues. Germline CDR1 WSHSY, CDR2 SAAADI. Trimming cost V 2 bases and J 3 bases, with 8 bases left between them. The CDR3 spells CASSETHLYEQYV. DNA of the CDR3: TGCGCCAGCAGTGAGACTCACCTCTACGAGCAGTACGTC.

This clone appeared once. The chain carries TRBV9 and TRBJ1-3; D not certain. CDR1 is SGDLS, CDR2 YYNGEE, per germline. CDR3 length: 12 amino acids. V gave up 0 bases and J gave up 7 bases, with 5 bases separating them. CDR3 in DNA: TGTGCCAGCAGCGTAGTGTCGAACACCATATATTTT. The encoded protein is CASSVVSNTIYF.

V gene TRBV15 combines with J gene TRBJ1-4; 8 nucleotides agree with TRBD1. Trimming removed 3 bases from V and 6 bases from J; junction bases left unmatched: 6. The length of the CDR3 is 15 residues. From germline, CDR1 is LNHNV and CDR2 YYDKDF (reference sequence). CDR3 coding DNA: TGTGCCACCAGCAGGCTAGGACAGGGTGATGAAAAACTGTTTTTT. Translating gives CATSRLGQGDEKLFF.

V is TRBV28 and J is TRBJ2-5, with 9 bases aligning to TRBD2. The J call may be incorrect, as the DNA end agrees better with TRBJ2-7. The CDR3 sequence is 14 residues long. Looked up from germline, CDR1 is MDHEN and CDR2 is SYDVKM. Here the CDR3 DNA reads TGTGCCAGCAGTTCGGCGGGAGGGGTTCACGAGCAGTACTTC. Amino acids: CASSSAGGVHEQYF.

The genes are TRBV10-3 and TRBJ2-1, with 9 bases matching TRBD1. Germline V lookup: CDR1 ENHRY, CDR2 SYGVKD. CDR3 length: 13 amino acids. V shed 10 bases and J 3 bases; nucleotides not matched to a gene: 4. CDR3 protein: CATRQGDYNEQFF. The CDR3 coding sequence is TGTGCCACGCGACAGGGGGACTACAATGAGCAGTTCTTC.

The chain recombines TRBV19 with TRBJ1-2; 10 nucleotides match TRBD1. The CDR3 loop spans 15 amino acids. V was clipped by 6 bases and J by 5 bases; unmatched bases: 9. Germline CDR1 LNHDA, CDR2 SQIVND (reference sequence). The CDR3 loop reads CASSFRDRGGYGYTF. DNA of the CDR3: TGTGCCAGTAGCTTCCGGGACAGGGGTGGGTATGGCTACACCTTC.

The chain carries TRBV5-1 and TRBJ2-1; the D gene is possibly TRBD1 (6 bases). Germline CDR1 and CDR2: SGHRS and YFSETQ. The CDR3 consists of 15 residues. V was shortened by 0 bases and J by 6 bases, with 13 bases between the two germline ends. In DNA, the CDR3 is TGCGCCAGCAGCTTGGAGGACAGCCGAGTCAATGAGCAGTTCTTC. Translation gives CASSLEDSRVNEQFF. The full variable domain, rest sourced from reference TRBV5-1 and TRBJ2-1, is KAGVTQTPRYLIKTRGQQVTLSCSPISGHRSVSWYQQTPGQGLQFLFEYFSETQRNKGNFPGRFSGRQFSNSRSEMNVSTLELGDSALYLCASSLEDSRVNEQFFGPGTRLTVL.

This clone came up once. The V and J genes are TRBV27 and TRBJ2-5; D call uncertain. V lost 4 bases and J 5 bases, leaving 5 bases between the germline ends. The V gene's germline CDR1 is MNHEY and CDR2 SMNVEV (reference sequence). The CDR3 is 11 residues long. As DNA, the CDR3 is TGTGCCAGCAGTTCCTTGGAGACCCAGTACTTC. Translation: CASSSLETQYF.

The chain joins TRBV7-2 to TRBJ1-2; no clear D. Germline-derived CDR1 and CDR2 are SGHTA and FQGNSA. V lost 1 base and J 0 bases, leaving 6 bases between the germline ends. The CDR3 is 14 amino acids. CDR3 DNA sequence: TGTGCCAGCAGCTTAGGACATTCTAACTATGGCTACACCTTC. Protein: CASSLGHSNYGYTF.

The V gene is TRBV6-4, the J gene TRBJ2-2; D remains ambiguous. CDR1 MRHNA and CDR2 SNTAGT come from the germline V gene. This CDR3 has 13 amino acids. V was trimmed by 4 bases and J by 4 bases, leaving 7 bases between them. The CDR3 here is CASSVQLTGELFF. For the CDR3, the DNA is TGTGCCAGCAGTGTACAGCTCACCGGGGAGCTGTTTTTT.

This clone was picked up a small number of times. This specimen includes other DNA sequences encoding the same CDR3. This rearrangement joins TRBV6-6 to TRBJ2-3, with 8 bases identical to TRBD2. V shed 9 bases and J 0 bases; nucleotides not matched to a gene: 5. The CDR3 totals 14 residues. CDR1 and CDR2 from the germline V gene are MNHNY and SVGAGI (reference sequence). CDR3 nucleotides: TGTGCCAGTCGGCTAGCGGGTAGCACAGATACGCAGTATTTT. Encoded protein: CASRLAGSTDTQYF.

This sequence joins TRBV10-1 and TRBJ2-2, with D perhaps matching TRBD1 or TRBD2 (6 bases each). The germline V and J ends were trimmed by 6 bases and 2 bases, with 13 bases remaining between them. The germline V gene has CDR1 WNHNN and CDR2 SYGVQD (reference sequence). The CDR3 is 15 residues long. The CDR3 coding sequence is TGCGCCAGCAGCCGCGGGACACGCAACACCGGGGAGCTGTTTTTT. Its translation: CASSRGTRNTGELFF.

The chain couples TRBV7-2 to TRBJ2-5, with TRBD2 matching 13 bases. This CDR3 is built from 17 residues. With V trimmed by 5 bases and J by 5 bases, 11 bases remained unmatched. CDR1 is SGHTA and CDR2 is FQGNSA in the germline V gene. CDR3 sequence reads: CASSLAGLAGVGETQYF. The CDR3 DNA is TGTGCCAGCAGCCTCGCCGGACTAGCGGGAGTAGGGGAGACCCAGTACTTC.

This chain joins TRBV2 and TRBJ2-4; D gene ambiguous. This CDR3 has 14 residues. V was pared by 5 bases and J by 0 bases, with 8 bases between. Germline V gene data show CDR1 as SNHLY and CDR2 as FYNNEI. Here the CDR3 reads CASSNPLAKNIQYF. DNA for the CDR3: TGTGCCAGCAGTAACCCTCTAGCCAAAAACATTCAGTACTTC.

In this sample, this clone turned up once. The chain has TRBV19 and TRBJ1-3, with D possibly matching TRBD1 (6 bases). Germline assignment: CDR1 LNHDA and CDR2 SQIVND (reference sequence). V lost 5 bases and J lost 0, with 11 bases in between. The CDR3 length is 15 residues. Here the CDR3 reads CASSPDRDSGNTIYF. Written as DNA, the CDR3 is TGTGCCAGTAGTCCGGACAGAGACTCTGGAAACACCATATATTTT.

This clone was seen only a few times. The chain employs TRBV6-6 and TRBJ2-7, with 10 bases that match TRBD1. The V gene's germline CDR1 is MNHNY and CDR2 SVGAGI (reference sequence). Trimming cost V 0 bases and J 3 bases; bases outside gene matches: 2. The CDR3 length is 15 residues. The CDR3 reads CASSYSGQGSYEQYV. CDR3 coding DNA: TGTGCCAGCAGTTACTCGGGACAGGGGAGCTACGAGCAGTACGTC.

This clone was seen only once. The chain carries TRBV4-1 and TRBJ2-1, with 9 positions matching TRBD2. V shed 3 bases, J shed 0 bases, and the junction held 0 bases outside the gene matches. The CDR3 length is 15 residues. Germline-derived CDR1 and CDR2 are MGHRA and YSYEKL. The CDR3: CASSQTSGSYNEQFF. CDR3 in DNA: TGCGCCAGCAGCCAGACTAGCGGCTCCTACAATGAGCAGTTCTTC.

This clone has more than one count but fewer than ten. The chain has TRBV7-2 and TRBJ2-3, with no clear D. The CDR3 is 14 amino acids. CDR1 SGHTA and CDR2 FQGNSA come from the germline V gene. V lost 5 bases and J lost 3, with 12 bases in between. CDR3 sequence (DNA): TGTGCCAGCAGCCTCCGGGCGCAAACAGATACGCAGTATTTT. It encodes CASSLRAQTDTQYF. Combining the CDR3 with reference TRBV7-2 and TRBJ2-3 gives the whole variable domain GAGVSQSPSNKVTEKGKDVELRCDPISGHTALYWYRQSLGQGLEFLIYFQGNSAPDKSGLPSDRFSAERTGGSVSTLTIQRTQQEDSAVYLCASSLRAQTDTQYFGPGTRLTVL.

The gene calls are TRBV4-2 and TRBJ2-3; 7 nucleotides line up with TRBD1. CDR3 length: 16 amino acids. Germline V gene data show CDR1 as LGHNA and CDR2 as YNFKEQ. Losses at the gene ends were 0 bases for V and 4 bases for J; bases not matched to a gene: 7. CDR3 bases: TGTGCCAGCAGCCAAGAAAGACAGGGTGGGCCAGATACGCAGTATTTT. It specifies CASSQERQGGPDTQYF.

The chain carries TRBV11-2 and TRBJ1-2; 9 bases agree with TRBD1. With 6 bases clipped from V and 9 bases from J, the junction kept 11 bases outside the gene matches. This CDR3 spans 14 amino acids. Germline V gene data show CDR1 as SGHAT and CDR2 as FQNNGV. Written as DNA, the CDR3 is TGTGCCAGCAGAACGGGCGGGACAGGGATAAGCTACACCTTC. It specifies CASRTGGTGISYTF.